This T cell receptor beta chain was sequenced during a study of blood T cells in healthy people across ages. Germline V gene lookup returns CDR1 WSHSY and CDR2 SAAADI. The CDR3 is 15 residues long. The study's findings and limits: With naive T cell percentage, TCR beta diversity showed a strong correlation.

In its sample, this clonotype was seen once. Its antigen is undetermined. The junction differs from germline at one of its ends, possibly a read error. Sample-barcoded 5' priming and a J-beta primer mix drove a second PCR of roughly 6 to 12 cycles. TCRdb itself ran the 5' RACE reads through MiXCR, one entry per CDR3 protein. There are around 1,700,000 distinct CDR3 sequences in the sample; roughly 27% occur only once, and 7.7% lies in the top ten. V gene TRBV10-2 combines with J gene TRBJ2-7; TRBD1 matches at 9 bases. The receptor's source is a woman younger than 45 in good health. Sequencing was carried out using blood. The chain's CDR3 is CASTNRNRGHYEQYF. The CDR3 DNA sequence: TGTGCCAGCACAAACCGAAACAGGGGGCACTACGAGCAGTACTTC.